This is a list of T cell receptor beta chains from one sample in a study of blood T cell repertoires in COVID-19. The repertoire was sequenced with immunoSEQ multiplex PCR; TCRdb's copy has only in-frame clones and lacks some. The table includes a few hundred thousand clones, approximately 87% detected once. The specimen sequenced was PBMCs or T cells enriched from blood (not recorded which). The receptor source for this set is a woman in her fifties or sixties who had recovered from COVID-19. The CDR3 runs from the conserved cysteine through the conserved F or W. The D gene is left open where the match is weak. Size is stated for part of the rows, as once, few or many counts, or as a class when the clone is expanded.

v_call	clone_size	j_call	d_call	cdr3_length	cdr3_aa	cdr3_nt
TRBV29-1	-	TRBJ1-2	-	14	CSVEDWNREDGYTF	TGCAGCGTTGAAGATTGGAACAGGGAAGATGGCTACACCTTC
TRBV7-9	-	TRBJ1-4	-	12	CASSLYNEKLFF	TGTGCCAGCAGCTTATATAATGAAAAACTGTTTTTT
TRBV7-9	-	TRBJ1-2	TRBD1	18	CASSTQGQDFTDFYGYTF	TGTGCCAGCAGCACCCAGGGACAGGACTTCACTGACTTCTATGGCTACACCTTC
TRBV28	-	TRBJ2-3	-	12	CASSLTGDTQYF	TGTGCCAGCAGTTTAACCGGGGATACGCAGTATTTT
TRBV10-3	-	TRBJ1-5	-	14	CAISPDTSNQPQHF	TGTGCCATCAGTCCGGACACGAGCAATCAGCCCCAGCATTTT
TRBV6-1	-	TRBJ2-1	TRBD1	15	CASSEGQGRYNEQFF	TGTGCCAGCAGTGAGGGACAGGGGAGGTACAATGAGCAGTTCTTC
TRBV18	-	TRBJ2-1	-	16	CASSPIWSGSYNEQFF	TGTGCCAGCTCACCAATTTGGAGCGGCTCCTACAATGAGCAGTTCTTC
TRBV18	once	TRBJ1-5	TRBD1	14	CASSPARGLQPQHF	TGTGCCAGCTCACCTGCGAGGGGGCTACAGCCCCAGCATTTT
TRBV27	-	TRBJ2-1	TRBD2	15	CASSSLLAGNNEQFF	TGTGCCAGCAGTTCGCTACTAGCGGGGAACAATGAGCAGTTCTTC
TRBV18	-	TRBJ1-3	-	18	CASSLFRGSQPSGNTIYF	TGTGCCAGCTCACTTTTTAGAGGGAGCCAACCTTCTGGAAACACCATATATTTT
TRBV7-8	-	TRBJ2-2	-	17	CASSLILTGVNTGELFF	TGTGCCAGCAGCTTAATTTTAACGGGGGTGAACACCGGGGAGCTGTTTTTT
TRBV14	-	TRBJ1-4	TRBD1	16	CASSRRQGSTNEKLFF	TGTGCCAGCAGCAGGAGACAGGGATCAACTAATGAAAAACTGTTTTTT
TRBV6-1	-	TRBJ2-5	-	15	CASSEFLQTQETQYF	TGTGCCAGCAGTGAATTTTTACAGACACAAGAGACCCAGTACTTC
TRBV10-2	-	TRBJ1-2	-	16	CASSESGAGAVYGYTF	TGCGCCAGCAGTGAGAGTGGGGCAGGGGCTGTCTATGGCTACACCTTC
TRBV6-5	-	TRBJ2-7	TRBD2	14	CASSRVTSGDEQYF	TGTGCCAGCAGTAGGGTGACTAGCGGGGACGAGCAGTACTTC
TRBV18	-	TRBJ1-5	TRBD1	16	CASSPSGTGIRQPQHF	TGTGCCAGCTCACCATCCGGGACAGGGATACGTCAGCCCCAGCATTTT
TRBV7-8	-	TRBJ2-1	TRBD2	17	CASSYRAGSGGGNEQFF	TGTGCCAGCAGTTACCGGGCGGGTAGCGGGGGGGGTAATGAGCAGTTCTTC
TRBV6-5	-	TRBJ1-5	-	14	CASSPEGNNQPQHF	TGTGCCAGCAGTCCCGAGGGTAACAATCAGCCCCAGCATTTT
TRBV28	once	TRBJ1-4	-	19	CASSLGGETTGSLRKKLFF	TGTGCCAGCAGTTTAGGGGGGGAGACTACCGGCAGCCTGAGGAAAAAACTGTTTTTT
TRBV7-2	-	TRBJ2-7	-	15	CASSPAPGHSYEQYF	TGTGCCAGCAGCCCCGCCCCGGGACACAGCTACGAGCAGTACTTC
TRBV30	-	TRBJ1-4	TRBD1	16	CAWGQGNSATNEKLFF	TGTGCCTGGGGACAGGGGAACTCCGCAACTAATGAAAAACTGTTTTTT
TRBV2	-	TRBJ2-3	-	12	CASRRRADTQYF	TGTGCCAGCCGCCGAAGAGCAGATACGCAGTATTTT
TRBV7-9	-	TRBJ1-3	TRBD1	17	CASSLEDRDLAGNTIYF	TGTGCCAGCAGCTTAGAAGACAGGGATCTCGCTGGAAACACCATATATTTT